The 12 T cell receptor beta chains reported below all come from one sample, sequenced in a study of post-analysis software for immune sequencing data. Study-level findings and limits: Controls had lower frequencies than patients of 4 or 5 TRBV segments, which included TRBV5-6, TRBV5-1 and TRBV20-1.

These TCRs are of unknown antigen specificity. Unique molecular identifiers were present in the TCR beta cDNA libraries. TCRdb itself ran the PCR reads through MiXCR, one entry per CDR3 protein. The sample records 350,000 to 450,000 distinct CDR3 sequences, 39% being singletons. Sequenced sample: blood. The receptors come from a girl aged 2 to 9 with multiple sclerosis.

The rearrangement joins TRBV29-1 to TRBJ2-2, with TRBD2 as a possible D gene (5 bases). This CDR3 spans 12 amino acids. Deletions cut 6 bases from V and 6 bases from J, with 11 bases between. CDR1 is SQVTM, CDR2 ANQGSEA, per germline. CDR3 residues: CSVTVRAGELFF. The CDR3 DNA is TGCAGCGTCACCGTGAGGGCCGGGGAGCTGTTTTTT.

A few counts support this clonotype. This rearrangement joins TRBV7-9 to TRBJ2-6, with D possibly being TRBD1 or TRBD2 (5 bases each). V dropped 2 bases and J dropped 2 bases, with 13 bases sitting between them. The germline V gene encodes CDR1 SEHNR and CDR2 FQNEAQ (reference sequence). The CDR3 spans 17 residues. The CDR3 region is CASSLTSLGAGANVLTF. The CDR3 region has the DNA TGTGCCAGCAGCTTAACTTCGCTGGGGGCTGGGGCCAACGTCCTGACTTTC.

This clonotype has just a few counts. The chain combines TRBV7-2 with TRBJ2-6; 7 bases match TRBD1. This CDR3 spans 17 amino acids. With V trimmed by 4 bases and J by 2 bases, 8 bases remained unmatched. Germline loops: CDR1 SGHTA, CDR2 FQGNSA. The CDR3 loop is CASSSRTGGPGANVLTF. Here the CDR3 DNA reads TGTGCCAGCAGCTCCAGGACAGGAGGTCCTGGGGCCAACGTCCTGACTTTC.

This clonotype has just one count. The chain employs TRBV6-5 and TRBJ1-2, with D possibly being TRBD1 (5 bases). The germline gives CDR1 MNHEY, CDR2 SVGAGI. This CDR3 contains 16 residues. The V gene lost 6 bases and the J gene lost 1 base, with 18 bases spanning the gap. The CDR3 protein is CASRALSTGHNYGYTF. The CDR3 bases are TGTGCCAGCAGGGCCCTCAGTACAGGACATAACTATGGCTACACCTTC.

The V call is TRBV7-2, the J call TRBJ1-6; D is unclear. V was pared by 3 bases and J by 5 bases, with 5 bases between. CDR3 length equals 13 residues. Looked up from germline, CDR1 is SGHTA and CDR2 is FQGNSA. The CDR3 protein is CASSFQNNSPLHF. CDR3 in DNA: TGTGCCAGCAGCTTTCAAAATAATTCACCCCTCCACTTT.

This clonotype was counted once. This sequence joins TRBV6-2 or TRBV6-3 and TRBJ2-1, with TRBD2 identical over 11 bases. Germline values: CDR1 MNHEY, CDR2 SVGEGT. Trimming removed 7 bases from V and 8 bases from J; junction bases left unmatched: 7. The CDR3 has 14 amino acids. DNA for the CDR3: TGTGCCAGCAAGATTAGCGGGAGGGGGGATGAGCAGTTCTTC. Its protein is CASKISGRGDEQFF.

V usage is TRBV5-1 and J usage is TRBJ2-4, with 9 bases identical to TRBD2. With 4 bases clipped from V and 4 bases from J, the junction kept 6 bases outside the gene matches. The V gene's germline CDR1 is SGHRS and CDR2 YFSETQ. The CDR3 totals 15 residues. Written as DNA, the CDR3 is TGCGCCAGCAGCCCGGCCAGCGGGGGGAAAAACATTCAGTACTTC. Translation: CASSPASGGKNIQYF. Full variable domain (outside the CDR3, taken from reference TRBV5-1 and TRBJ2-4): KAGVTQTPRYLIKTRGQQVTLSCSPISGHRSVSWYQQTPGQGLQFLFEYFSETQRNKGNFPGRFSGRQFSNSRSEMNVSTLELGDSALYLCASSPASGGKNIQYFGAGTRLSVL.

The chain is built from TRBV27 and TRBJ2-5, with unresolved D. CDR3 length: 13 amino acids. Germline CDR1 is MNHEY and CDR2 is SMNVEV (reference sequence). V gave up 6 bases and J gave up 2 bases, with 10 bases separating them. CDR3 sequence reads: CASRFMAQETQYF. The CDR3 DNA reads TGTGCCAGCAGGTTTATGGCACAAGAGACCCAGTACTTC.

This clonotype was observed a few times. The rearrangement uses TRBV5-1 and TRBJ2-1; TRBD2 is a possible D gene (6 bases). Germline CDR1 SGHRS, CDR2 YFSETQ. Trimming removed 0 bases at V and 5 bases at J, with 12 bases between. This CDR3 has 15 amino acids. In DNA form, the CDR3 reads TGCGCCAGCAGCTTGGCTAGTGGGAGGAACAATGAGCAGTTCTTC. Protein product: CASSLASGRNNEQFF.

V and J are TRBV4-3 and TRBJ2-6, with 8 bases fitting TRBD2. Trimming took 1 base from V and 4 from J; bases not matched to a gene: 12. Germline V gene lookup returns CDR1 LGHNA and CDR2 YSLEER. CDR3 length equals 19 residues. The CDR3 loop is CASSQGSASGSSGANVLTF. CDR3 nucleotide sequence: TGCGCCAGCAGCCAAGGTTCGGCGAGCGGGAGCTCCGGGGCCAACGTCCTGACTTTC.

There are a few counts of this clonotype. The genes are TRBV29-1 and TRBJ2-1; D gene uncertain. The CDR3 is made up of 13 amino acids. V was shortened by 7 bases and J by 3 bases, with 13 bases between the two germline ends. CDR1 and CDR2 from the germline V gene are SQVTM and ANQGSEA. The chain's CDR3 is CSADPSDYNEQFF. The CDR3 nucleotides read TGCAGCGCTGACCCCAGTGACTACAATGAGCAGTTCTTC.

The CDR3 spells CSVVFRDPTRTQYF. The CDR3 DNA sequence: TGCAGTGTCGTATTCCGGGACCCCACGCGGACCCAGTACTTC. The chain employs TRBV20-1 and TRBJ2-5; D tentatively reads TRBD1 or TRBD2 (5 bases each). The CDR3 extends over 14 amino acids. V shed 7 bases and J shed 7 bases, with 22 bases lying between them. Germline lookup yields CDR1 DFQATT and CDR2 SNEGSKA (reference sequence).